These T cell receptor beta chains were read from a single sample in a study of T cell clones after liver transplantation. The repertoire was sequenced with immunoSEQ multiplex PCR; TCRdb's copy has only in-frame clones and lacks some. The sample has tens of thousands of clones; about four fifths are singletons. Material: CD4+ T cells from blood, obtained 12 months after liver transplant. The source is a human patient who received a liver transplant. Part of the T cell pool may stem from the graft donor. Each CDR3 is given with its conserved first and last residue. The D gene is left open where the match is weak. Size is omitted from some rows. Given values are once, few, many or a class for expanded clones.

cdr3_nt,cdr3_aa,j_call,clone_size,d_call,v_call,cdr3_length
TGTGCCAGTACGGGGATGTATAGCAATCAGCCCCAGCATTTT,CASTGMYSNQPQHF,TRBJ1-5,.,.,TRBV6-1,14
TGCGCCAGCAGCCAAGTCGACACCAGAAATGAAAAACTGTTTTTT,CASSQVDTRNEKLFF,TRBJ1-4,few,.,TRBV4-3,15
TGTGCCAGCACCTCATTAGGGCTGGTGTCACCCCTCCACTTT,CASTSLGLVSPLHF,TRBJ1-6,.,.,TRBV28,14
TGTGCCAGCAGCTCATACAGGAGGCGGTTAAAGGGCAATCAGCCCCAGCATTTT,CASSSYRRRLKGNQPQHF,TRBJ1-5,few,.,TRBV28,18
TGCGCCAGCAGCTCGACAGGGGCCCCGGGCTATGGCTACACCTTC,CASSSTGAPGYGYTF,TRBJ1-2,.,TRBD1,TRBV5-1,15
TGTGCCACCGGATTCCCGGGACAGGGTGGGACCCAGTACTTC,CATGFPGQGGTQYF,TRBJ2-5,.,TRBD1,TRBV10-3,14
TGTGCCAGCAGTGATCTCGTTAGGGGACAACTTTATACAGATACGCAGTATTTT,CASSDLVRGQLYTDTQYF,TRBJ2-3,.,.,TRBV2,18
TGTGCCAGCAGTTCTCCTAGCGGGGCTCGATCAGATACGCAGTATTTT,CASSSPSGARSDTQYF,TRBJ2-3,.,TRBD2,TRBV27,16
TGTGCCAGCAGCTTTGGTCTCACCGACAATGAGCAGTTCTTC,CASSFGLTDNEQFF,TRBJ2-1,few,.,TRBV7-7,14
TGCGCCAGCACCCCGGGTAGCGGGAGGGGAGGGAATGAGCAGTTCTTC,CASTPGSGRGGNEQFF,TRBJ2-1,.,TRBD2,TRBV5-1,16
TGTGCCAGCAGCTTTGTACAGGGTAACTATGGCTACACCTTC,CASSFVQGNYGYTF,TRBJ1-2,.,.,TRBV5-6,14
TGTGCCAGCAGTACTCCAGAGACAGCCACCTACGAGCAGTACTTC,CASSTPETATYEQYF,TRBJ2-7,.,.,TRBV27,15
TGTGCCAGCAGCTTAGTCTCGGGGACAGCCAGGGAAAAACTGTTTTTT,CASSLVSGTAREKLFF,TRBJ1-4,.,TRBD1,TRBV7-9,16
TGTGCCAGCAGTTTTGGCTATGGCTACACCTTC,CASSFGYGYTF,TRBJ1-2,.,.,TRBV28,11
TGTGCCAGCAGCCCGCCCGGGGGACAGCCCCAGCATTTT,CASSPPGGQPQHF,TRBJ1-5,.,.,TRBV7-2,13
TGTGCCAGCAGATACAGGGAATCTAATGAAAAACTGTTTTTT,CASRYRESNEKLFF,TRBJ1-4,.,.,TRBV2,14
TGCGCCAGCAGCCCAGCGGGCGGATCCTACACTGAAGCTTTCTTT,CASSPAGGSYTEAFF,TRBJ1-1,.,.,TRBV5-1,15
TGTGCCAGCAGCTGGGACGGGAATCAGCCCCAGCATTTT,CASSWDGNQPQHF,TRBJ1-5,.,.,TRBV5-5,13
TGTGCCAGCAAGAAACGACGGGACAGGGTCTACGAGCAGTACTTC,CASKKRRDRVYEQYF,TRBJ2-7,.,TRBD1,TRBV2,15
TGTGCCAGCAGGGTGGAGGAGACCCAGTACTTC,CASRVEETQYF,TRBJ2-5,once,.,TRBV6-6,11
TGCGCCAGCAGGGTCAGGGCGGCGGAAAAACTGTTTTTT,CASRVRAAEKLFF,TRBJ1-4,.,.,TRBV5-1,13
TGTGCCAGCAGCTTAACCGGGACTACCTACGAGCAGTACTTC,CASSLTGTTYEQYF,TRBJ2-7,few,TRBD2,TRBV9,14
TGTGCCAGCAGCTTATCCGGGGCGGGAAGGTACGAGCAGTACTTC,CASSLSGAGRYEQYF,TRBJ2-7,.,.,TRBV13,15
TGTGCCAGCAGCTTGTCCCGCCGGGAGGAACAGTACTTC,CASSLSRREEQYF,TRBJ2-7,many,TRBD2,TRBV7-9,13
TGTGCCAGCAGCTTAGCAGTTACGGGACTAGCGGGAGAAAATGAGCAGTTCTTC,CASSLAVTGLAGENEQFF,TRBJ2-1,.,TRBD2,TRBV7-9,18
TGTGCCAGCAGCCCCCTCGCGGTTAATGAGCAGTTCTTC,CASSPLAVNEQFF,TRBJ2-1,.,.,TRBV7-2,13
TGTGCCAGCAGCTTAGGACTAGCGTCTAGTGAGCAGTTCTTC,CASSLGLASSEQFF,TRBJ2-1,.,TRBD2,TRBV11-2,14
TGTGCCAGCAGTTTAGTTAGGGACACTGAAGCTTTCTTT,CASSLVRDTEAFF,TRBJ1-1,.,.,TRBV27,13
TGTGCCAGCAGCCTGGGACAGGGGGAGCAGCCCCAGCATTTT,CASSLGQGEQPQHF,TRBJ1-5,.,TRBD1,TRBV5-6,14
TGCGCCAGCAGTGGTAGCGGCCTGGGGAATGAGCAGTTCTTC,CASSGSGLGNEQFF,TRBJ2-1,.,.,TRBV10-1,14
TGTGCCAGCAGTTCGACAGGGCACGAGCAGTACTTC,CASSSTGHEQYF,TRBJ2-7,.,TRBD1,TRBV28,12
TGTGCCAGCAGCTTGGGAGGCAGCGGGAGGGCCTACGAGCAGTACTTC,CASSLGGSGRAYEQYF,TRBJ2-7,.,TRBD2,TRBV5-4,16
TGTGCCAGCAGTTGGCGGTACGGCCCCTACGAGCAGTACTTC,CASSWRYGPYEQYF,TRBJ2-7,.,.,TRBV5-6,14
TGCGCCAGCAGCTTGAGCGGGAGGCCCTCAGGGGAGGAGCAGTTCTTC,CASSLSGRPSGEEQFF,TRBJ2-1,.,TRBD2,TRBV5-1,16
TGTGCCAGCAGTTACAGACCTGACTCCTACGAGCAGTACTTC,CASSYRPDSYEQYF,TRBJ2-7,.,.,TRBV6-6,14
TGCGCCAGCAGCCAAGCGCATGGCGGGAGAACAGATACGCAGTATTTT,CASSQAHGGRTDTQYF,TRBJ2-3,.,TRBD2,TRBV4-3,16
TGTGCCTGGATCGGTAGCGGGACTGGGGCCAACGTCCTGACTTTC,CAWIGSGTGANVLTF,TRBJ2-6,once,TRBD2,TRBV30,15
TGTGCCAGCATCCGGGACTATCATTACGAGCAGTACTTC,CASIRDYHYEQYF,TRBJ2-7,.,TRBD2,TRBV28,13
TGTGCCAGCAGTTTACAAGGGGGCGCTTGGCAGTTCTTC,CASSLQGGAWQFF,TRBJ2-1,.,TRBD1,TRBV28,13
TGCGCCAGCAGCCTCCGGACTAGCGGGAACAATGAGCAGTTCTTC,CASSLRTSGNNEQFF,TRBJ2-1,.,TRBD2,TRBV5-1,15
TGTGCCAGCAGTGCCAGCAGGGGTGGCGGGGAGCTGTTTTTT,CASSASRGGGELFF,TRBJ2-2,few,.,TRBV2,14
TGCGCCAGCAGCTTGGGGCCCCCCCGCCGGCGGAACACTGAAGCTTTCTTT,CASSLGPPRRRNTEAFF,TRBJ1-1,.,.,TRBV5-1,17
TGTGCCAGCAGTAACCTGGGGGAAAAACTGTTTTTT,CASSNLGEKLFF,TRBJ1-4,.,.,TRBV28,12
TGTGCCAGCACGTCCGAGACTAGCGGCTACAATGAGCAGTTCTTC,CASTSETSGYNEQFF,TRBJ2-1,.,TRBD2,TRBV5-6,15
TGTGCCAGCAGACCAAGGTCGGCGGAGACCCAGTACTTC,CASRPRSAETQYF,TRBJ2-5,.,.,TRBV2,13
TGTGCCAGCTCACCACCGGTCACAGGAGGCGAGCAGTACTTC,CASSPPVTGGEQYF,TRBJ2-7,few,.,TRBV18,14
TGCGCCAGCAGCCTCGGACAGGGGGGCTTCGATGAGCAGTTCTTC,CASSLGQGGFDEQFF,TRBJ2-1,many,TRBD1,TRBV5-1,15
TGCGCCAGCAGCTTGGGATTAGACGTCGGGGAGCAGTTCTTC,CASSLGLDVGEQFF,TRBJ2-1,.,.,TRBV5-1,14
TGTGCCAGCTCACCAGTAGGACGGAACTATGGCTACACCTTC,CASSPVGRNYGYTF,TRBJ1-2,medium-sized,.,TRBV18,14
TGCGCCAGCAGACCGCGGACAGGGCTAGTCGGGGAGCTGTTTTTT,CASRPRTGLVGELFF,TRBJ2-2,.,TRBD1,TRBV5-1,15
TGCGCCAGCAGCTTCGCAGTCGGGAGAATGGCCTACGAGCAGTACTTC,CASSFAVGRMAYEQYF,TRBJ2-7,.,.,TRBV5-1,16
TGTGCCAGCTCAAAGGGCCAAGAGACCCAGTACTTC,CASSKGQETQYF,TRBJ2-5,few,.,TRBV18,12
TGTGCCAGCAGCCCCCGGACCTGGGATGAGCAGTTCTTC,CASSPRTWDEQFF,TRBJ2-1,few,.,TRBV7-9,13
TGCACCAGCAGCCAAGATCGGAGCTCGGCAAACAATGAGCAGTTCTTC,CTSSQDRSSANNEQFF,TRBJ2-1,few,.,TRBV1,16
TGCGCCAGCAGCCTCCGGACAGGTAGCACAGATACGCAGTATTTT,CASSLRTGSTDTQYF,TRBJ2-3,.,TRBD1,TRBV4-3,15